The 17 T cell receptor beta chains given below trace back to one sample, sequenced in a study of T cell responses to AZD1222 COVID-19 vaccine. Sequenced by immunoSEQ multiplex PCR; TCRdb stores in-frame clones only, minus some. The top ten clones hold under 7.5% of a sample with 100,000 to 150,000 clones, 94% of them seen once. The sample was peripheral blood, taken on day 0 of AZD1222 vaccination. All receptors derive from an adult in good health.

The chain is built from TRBV20-1 and TRBJ1-2, with a weak D call TRBD1 (6 bases). The CDR3 sequence is 17 residues long. V gave up 3 bases and J gave up 4 bases, with 24 bases separating them. Germline V lookup: CDR1 DFQATT, CDR2 SNEGSKA (reference sequence). The CDR3 DNA reads as TGCAGTGCTAGTATCCGGGGGCGACCGGGTAGTGTCTATGGCTACACCTTC. It codes for CSASIRGRPGSVYGYTF.

The V gene is TRBV29-1, the J gene TRBJ2-5, with TRBD2 matching 9 bases. The CDR3 is 14 amino acids. Germline CDR1 and CDR2: SQVTM and ANQGSEA. With 6 bases clipped from V and 3 bases from J, the junction kept 8 bases outside the gene matches. The CDR3 reads CSVRTGLAKETQYF. The CDR3 DNA reads TGCAGCGTCCGCACGGGACTAGCAAAAGAGACCCAGTACTTC. Full variable domain (missing parts from reference TRBV29-1 and TRBJ2-5): SAVISQKPSRDICQRGTSLTIQCQVDSQVTMMFWYRQQPGQSLTLIATANQGSEATYESGFVIDKFPISRPNLTFSTLTVSNMSPEDSSIYLCSVRTGLAKETQYFGPGTRLLVL.

This clone was detected once. The V and J genes are TRBV19 and TRBJ1-5, with a tentative D call TRBD1 (5 bases). The CDR3 sequence is 14 residues long. Germline CDR1 is LNHDA and CDR2 is SQIVND (reference sequence). The V end lost 3 bases, the J end lost 4 bases, and 10 bases lay between the germline ends. CDR3 amino acids: CASSIDSGNQPQHF. The DNA of the CDR3 is TGTGCCAGTAGTATTGACAGCGGAAATCAGCCCCAGCATTTT.

The chain links TRBV2 to TRBJ2-7; D may be TRBD2 (6 bases). The CDR3 totals 13 residues. CDR1 is SNHLY and CDR2 is FYNNEI in the germline V gene. V was cut by 7 bases and J by 3 bases, with 13 bases left in between. CDR3: CASTFVSGYEQYF. The CDR3 bases are TGTGCCAGCACCTTCGTTAGCGGCTACGAGCAGTACTTC.

The rearrangement links TRBV2 to TRBJ1-2, with 9 positions matching TRBD1. The junction had 3 bases not matched to a gene; V was cut back by 3 bases and J by 4 bases. This CDR3 spans 14 amino acids. Germline V gives CDR1 SNHLY, CDR2 FYNNEI. DNA for the CDR3: TGTGCCAGCAGTGAGACAGGGGGGCCCTATGGCTACACCTTC. Its protein is CASSETGGPYGYTF. Using reference TRBV2 and TRBJ1-2 for the parts outside the CDR3, the full variable domain is EPEVTQTPSHQVTQMGQEVILRCVPISNHLYFYWYRQILGQKVEFLVSFYNNEISEKSEIFDDQFSVERPDGSNFTLKIRSTKLEDSAMYFCASSETGGPYGYTFGSGTRLTVV.

The chain is built from TRBV19 and TRBJ2-3; TRBD2 agrees at 7 bases. From germline, CDR1 is LNHDA and CDR2 SQIVND (reference sequence). V shed 5 bases and J 3 bases; nucleotides not matched to a gene: 8. CDR3 length: 15 residues. The CDR3 region has the DNA TGTGCCAGTAGTCTCGCGGGGGAGAGGACAGATACGCAGTATTTT. This gives the protein CASSLAGERTDTQYF.

This clone was detected once. The chain is built from TRBV24-1 and TRBJ2-1; 15 nucleotides line up with TRBD2. This CDR3 spans 14 amino acids. From germline, CDR1 is KGHDR and CDR2 SFDVKD. The J segment lost 15 bases and the V segment lost 4 bases, leaving 6 bases of the junction unmatched. The chain's CDR3 is CATSDRGLAGGWFF. DNA of the CDR3: TGTGCCACCAGTGACCGTGGACTAGCGGGGGGGTGGTTCTTC.

V is TRBV24-1 and J is TRBJ2-5; D is possibly TRBD2 (5 bases). The germline V and J ends were trimmed by 1 base and 2 bases, with 10 bases remaining between them. Germline CDR1 and CDR2: KGHDR and SFDVKD. The CDR3 loop spans 15 amino acids. CDR3 sequence: CATSDFSRGQETQYF. CDR3 sequence (DNA): TGTGCCACCAGTGATTTTAGCCGGGGTCAAGAGACCCAGTACTTC.

The chain employs TRBV28 and TRBJ2-3, with 7 bases aligning to TRBD1. In germline, CDR1 is MDHEN, CDR2 SYDVKM. CDR3 length: 16 amino acids. J was trimmed by 4 bases and V by 2 bases; bases with no gene match: 9. The CDR3 sequence is CASSLDWTGGADTQYF. The CDR3 DNA reads as TGTGCCAGCAGTTTAGATTGGACAGGTGGCGCAGATACGCAGTATTTT.

The chain has TRBV5-1 and TRBJ1-3, with 8 positions matching TRBD1. Germline V CDR1 and CDR2: SGHRS, YFSETQ. V gave up 4 bases and J gave up 2 bases; unmatched junction bases: 8. CDR3 length: 16 amino acids. The CDR3 DNA sequence: TGCGCCAGCAGCGCTGGACAGGGTATCCCTGGAAACACCATATATTTT. This gives the protein CASSAGQGIPGNTIYF.

This rearrangement joins TRBV7-2 to TRBJ2-3; D ambiguous. The CDR3 covers 14 residues. CDR1 SGHTA and CDR2 FQGNSA come from the germline V gene. V lost 4 bases and J lost 4, with 12 bases in between. The CDR3 loop reads CASSSMTPSDTQYF. CDR3 nucleotide sequence: TGTGCCAGCAGCTCGATGACCCCGTCAGATACGCAGTATTTT.

The chain is built from TRBV6-1 and TRBJ2-3; D is undetermined. This CDR3 contains 14 residues. Germline lookup yields CDR1 MNHNS and CDR2 SASEGT. V lost 3 bases to trimming and J lost 1 base, with 8 bases between them. Here the CDR3 reads CASSEDGRTDTQYF. The CDR3 DNA reads TGTGCCAGCAGTGAGGACGGTCGCACAGATACGCAGTATTTT.

This clone was observed a single time. The chain is built from TRBV28 and TRBJ1-4; D is unresolved. CDR3 length equals 14 residues. The ends were cut back, 2 bases at V and 4 bases at J, with 8 bases in the middle. Germline CDR1 MDHEN, CDR2 SYDVKM. This CDR3 reads CASSLAGDNEKLFF. The CDR3 coding sequence is TGTGCCAGCAGTTTAGCGGGAGATAATGAAAAACTGTTTTTT.

The chain links TRBV7-2 to TRBJ1-5, with no clear D. The V end was cut by 4 bases, the J end by 1 base, with 11 bases between. CDR1 is SGHTA, CDR2 FQGNSA, per germline. The CDR3 loop spans 15 amino acids. Here the CDR3 DNA reads TGTGCCAGCAGCTGGGCGGCCGCGAGCAATCAGCCCCAGCATTTT. Its protein is CASSWAAASNQPQHF. The whole variable domain, filled in from reference TRBV7-2 and TRBJ1-5, reads GAGVSQSPSNKVTEKGKDVELRCDPISGHTALYWYRQSLGQGLEFLIYFQGNSAPDKSGLPSDRFSAERTGGSVSTLTIQRTQQEDSAVYLCASSWAAASNQPQHFGDGTRLSIL.

V is TRBV5-6 and J is TRBJ1-3; D unresolved. Trimming stripped 2 bases from V and 4 bases from J, with 13 bases between. This CDR3 is built from 15 residues. Germline V CDR1 and CDR2: SGHDT, YYEEEE. CDR3 nucleotide sequence: TGTGCCAGCAGCTTTTACGAGGGCGGCGGAAACACCATATATTTT. The encoded protein is CASSFYEGGGNTIYF.

The chain employs TRBV11-2 and TRBJ1-1; D unclear. The CDR3 is 14 residues long. Germline loops: CDR1 SGHAT, CDR2 FQNNGV. V was pared by 0 bases and J by 7 bases, with 12 bases between. The CDR3 DNA is TGTGCCAGCAGCTTAGATCTCTACACCCGTGAAGCTTTCTTT. This gives the protein CASSLDLYTREAFF.

This clone was seen only once. This chain joins TRBV4-3 and TRBJ1-2; 8 nucleotides match TRBD1. Germline CDR1 is LGHNA and CDR2 is YSLEER. With V trimmed by 0 bases and J by 4 bases, 4 bases remained unmatched. The CDR3 is 15 amino acids. In nucleotides, the CDR3 is TGCGCCAGCAGCCAAGAGGCAGGGGGCTCCTATGGCTACACCTTC. The encoded protein is CASSQEAGGSYGYTF.